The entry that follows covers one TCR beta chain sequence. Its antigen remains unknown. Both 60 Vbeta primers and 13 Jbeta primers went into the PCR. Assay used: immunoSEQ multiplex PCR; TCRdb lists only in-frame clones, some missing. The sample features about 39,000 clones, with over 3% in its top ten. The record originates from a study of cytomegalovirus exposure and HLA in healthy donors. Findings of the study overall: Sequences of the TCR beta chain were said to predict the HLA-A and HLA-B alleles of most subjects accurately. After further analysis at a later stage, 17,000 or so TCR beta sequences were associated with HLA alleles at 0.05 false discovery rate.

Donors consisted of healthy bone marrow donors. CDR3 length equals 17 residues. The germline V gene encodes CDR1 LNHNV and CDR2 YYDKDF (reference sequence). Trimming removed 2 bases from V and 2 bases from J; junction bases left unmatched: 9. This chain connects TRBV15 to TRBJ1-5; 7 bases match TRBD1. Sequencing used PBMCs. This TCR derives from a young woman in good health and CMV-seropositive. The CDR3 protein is CATSRPRGTEGNQPQHF. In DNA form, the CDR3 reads TGTGCCACCAGCAGACCAAGGGGGACAGAGGGCAATCAGCCCCAGCATTTT. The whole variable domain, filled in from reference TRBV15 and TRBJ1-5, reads DAMVIQNPRYQVTQFGKPVTLSCSQTLNHNVMYWYQQKSSQAPKLLFHYYDKDFNNEADTPDNFQSRRPNTSFCFLDIRSPGLGDTAMYLCATSRPRGTEGNQPQHFGDGTRLSIL.